A selection of T cell receptor beta chains follows, all from one sample in a study of spatial heterogeneity in lung cancer. One entry per CDR3 protein, called by TCRdb with MiXCR from the 5' RACE reads. The sample has fewer than 45,000 distinct CDR3 sequences; approximately 10% are singletons. Here the sequenced sample was PBMCs, taken at follow-up. The receptor set was obtained from a female donor with early-stage non-small cell lung cancer. Both conserved end residues are part of each CDR3. A D gene is named only where the DNA matches it firmly. Some rows have no size entry. The others give once, few or many, or a class for an expanded clone.

d_gene: TRBD2; j_gene: TRBJ2-1; v_gene: TRBV6-5; abundance: many; CDR3aa: CASSYDRAGVAQFF; CDR3nt: TGTGCCAGCAGTTACGATCGAGCGGGGGTCGCCCAGTTCTTC
d_gene: .; j_gene: TRBJ1-1; v_gene: TRBV20-1; abundance: few; CDR3aa: CSARDWTETVTEAFF; CDR3nt: TGCAGTGCTAGAGATTGGACAGAAACTGTCACTGAAGCTTTCTTT
d_gene: .; j_gene: TRBJ2-7; v_gene: TRBV7-9; abundance: many; CDR3aa: CASSSGLSGMPYEQYF; CDR3nt: TGTGCCAGCAGCTCCGGATTATCCGGGATGCCCTACGAGCAGTACTTC
d_gene: .; j_gene: TRBJ2-5; v_gene: TRBV19; abundance: few; CDR3aa: CASSIEEAGGKETQYF; CDR3nt: TGTGCCAGTAGTATTGAGGAGGCCGGGGGCAAAGAGACCCAGTACTTC
d_gene: TRBD1; j_gene: TRBJ2-5; v_gene: TRBV14; abundance: .; CDR3aa: CASSPDRDRGAETQYF; CDR3nt: TGTGCCAGCAGCCCGGACCGGGACAGGGGAGCAGAGACCCAGTACTTC
d_gene: .; j_gene: TRBJ2-7; v_gene: TRBV6-2/TRBV6-3; abundance: few; CDR3aa: CASSSSWTYYEQYF; CDR3nt: TGTGCCAGCAGTTCCTCCTGGACTTATTACGAGCAGTACTTC
d_gene: .; j_gene: TRBJ2-4; v_gene: TRBV2; abundance: few; CDR3aa: CASRGAKNIQYF; CDR3nt: TGTGCCAGCAGAGGAGCCAAAAACATTCAGTACTTC
d_gene: TRBD1; j_gene: TRBJ2-3; v_gene: TRBV25-1; abundance: once; CDR3aa: CASSGTGAPQYF; CDR3nt: TGTGCCAGCAGTGGAACAGGGGCCCCGCAGTATTTT
d_gene: .; j_gene: TRBJ2-7; v_gene: TRBV11-2; abundance: few; CDR3aa: CASSLGGISYEQYF; CDR3nt: TGTGCCAGCAGCTTAGGGGGGATCTCCTACGAGCAGTACTTC
d_gene: .; j_gene: TRBJ2-1; v_gene: TRBV5-1; abundance: .; CDR3aa: CASSPTLGGSPYNEQFF; CDR3nt: TGCGCCAGCAGCCCGACCCTTGGGGGCTCCCCCTACAATGAGCAGTTCTTC
d_gene: .; j_gene: TRBJ2-6; v_gene: TRBV4-3; abundance: medium-sized; CDR3aa: CASSQVGNGANVLTF; CDR3nt: TGCGCCAGCAGCCAAGTAGGAAATGGGGCCAACGTCCTGACTTTC
d_gene: TRBD1; j_gene: TRBJ2-7; v_gene: TRBV5-1; abundance: few; CDR3aa: CASSFGQGSDEQYF; CDR3nt: TGCGCCAGCAGCTTCGGACAGGGCAGCGACGAGCAGTACTTC
d_gene: TRBD1; j_gene: TRBJ2-7; v_gene: TRBV9; abundance: few; CDR3aa: CASSPRTGGSEQQYF; CDR3nt: TGTGCCAGCTCCCCCCGGACAGGGGGTTCGGAGCAGCAGTACTTC
d_gene: .; j_gene: TRBJ2-5; v_gene: TRBV5-1; abundance: few; CDR3aa: CASSLDVSETQYF; CDR3nt: TGCGCCAGCAGCTTGGACGTTTCGGAGACCCAGTACTTC
d_gene: TRBD2; j_gene: TRBJ2-3; v_gene: TRBV29-1; abundance: .; CDR3aa: CSVESSGSTDTQYF; CDR3nt: TGCAGCGTTGAGTCTAGCGGTAGCACAGATACGCAGTATTTT
d_gene: TRBD2; j_gene: TRBJ2-1; v_gene: TRBV6-2/TRBV6-3; abundance: few; CDR3aa: CASSYGPPGLAGDEQFF; CDR3nt: TGTGCCAGCAGCTACGGGCCTCCGGGACTAGCGGGTGATGAGCAGTTCTTC
d_gene: .; j_gene: TRBJ2-5; v_gene: TRBV11-1; abundance: few; CDR3aa: CASSPNGAGETQYF; CDR3nt: TGTGCCAGCAGCCCTAATGGGGCAGGGGAGACCCAGTACTTC
d_gene: TRBD2; j_gene: TRBJ2-7; v_gene: TRBV25-1; abundance: .; CDR3aa: CASSEDLAVPYEQYF; CDR3nt: TGTGCCAGCAGTGAGGACCTAGCGGTCCCCTACGAGCAGTACTTC
d_gene: TRBD2; j_gene: TRBJ2-1; v_gene: TRBV7-2; abundance: few; CDR3aa: CASSLDGTRPYNEQFF; CDR3nt: TGTGCCAGCAGCTTAGACGGGACTAGGCCTTACAATGAGCAGTTCTTC
d_gene: .; j_gene: TRBJ1-2; v_gene: TRBV12-3/TRBV12-4; abundance: many; CDR3aa: CASSLGPFYGYTF; CDR3nt: TGTGCCAGCAGTTTGGGCCCTTTCTATGGCTACACCTTC
d_gene: .; j_gene: TRBJ2-7; v_gene: TRBV28; abundance: .; CDR3aa: CASSPLGEQYF; CDR3nt: TGTGCCAGCAGTCCGCTGGGCGAGCAGTACTTC
d_gene: TRBD1; j_gene: TRBJ1-5; v_gene: TRBV20-1; abundance: many; CDR3aa: CSARATGGGGWQPQHF; CDR3nt: TGCAGTGCTAGGGCGACAGGGGGAGGCGGGTGGCAGCCCCAGCATTTT
d_gene: TRBD1; j_gene: TRBJ2-1; v_gene: TRBV14; abundance: few; CDR3aa: CASSSTGGNLVKQFF; CDR3nt: TGTGCCAGCAGCTCAACAGGGGGCAACTTGGTGAAGCAGTTCTTC
d_gene: .; j_gene: TRBJ2-3; v_gene: TRBV19; abundance: many; CDR3aa: CASSQTTSSTDTQYF; CDR3nt: TGTGCCAGTAGCCAGACAACTTCTAGCACAGATACGCAGTATTTT
d_gene: .; j_gene: TRBJ2-4; v_gene: TRBV5-5; abundance: .; CDR3aa: CASSWEQRNIQYF; CDR3nt: TGTGCCAGCAGCTGGGAACAGAGAAACATTCAGTACTTC
d_gene: .; j_gene: TRBJ2-5; v_gene: TRBV5-1; abundance: .; CDR3aa: CASSLFPPKDGRLETQYF; CDR3nt: TGCGCCAGCAGCTTGTTTCCCCCAAAGGATGGCAGGCTGGAGACCCAGTACTTC
d_gene: .; j_gene: TRBJ2-7; v_gene: TRBV7-9; abundance: few; CDR3aa: CASSSPGMIPDEQYF; CDR3nt: TGTGCCAGCAGCTCTCCGGGGATGATCCCTGACGAGCAGTACTTC
d_gene: .; j_gene: TRBJ1-6; v_gene: TRBV6-2/TRBV6-3; abundance: few; CDR3aa: CASSYLLGRHAYNSPLHF; CDR3nt: TGTGCCAGCAGTTACCTCCTGGGAAGGCACGCCTATAATTCACCCCTCCACTTT
d_gene: .; j_gene: TRBJ2-3; v_gene: TRBV6-6; abundance: many; CDR3aa: CASVTGAGASTDTQYF; CDR3nt: TGTGCCAGCGTAACAGGGGCGGGGGCTAGCACAGATACGCAGTATTTT
d_gene: TRBD1; j_gene: TRBJ1-1; v_gene: TRBV3-1; abundance: many; CDR3aa: CASSPRQGQAFF; CDR3nt: TGTGCCAGCAGCCCAAGACAGGGGCAGGCTTTCTTT
d_gene: .; j_gene: TRBJ2-2; v_gene: TRBV4-3; abundance: many; CDR3aa: CASSQGPATGELFF; CDR3nt: TGCGCCAGCAGCCAGGGCCCGGCCACCGGGGAGCTGTTTTTT
d_gene: TRBD1; j_gene: TRBJ1-5; v_gene: TRBV10-2; abundance: few; CDR3aa: CASSPGQGSQPQHF; CDR3nt: TGCGCCAGCAGCCCCGGACAGGGGAGCCAGCCCCAGCATTTT
d_gene: .; j_gene: TRBJ2-2; v_gene: TRBV9; abundance: .; CDR3aa: CASSVQGSELFF; CDR3nt: TGTGCCAGCAGCGTACAGGGATCGGAGCTGTTTTTT
d_gene: TRBD1; j_gene: TRBJ2-4; v_gene: TRBV6-1; abundance: few; CDR3aa: CASSSAGGPLDIQYF; CDR3nt: TGTGCCAGCAGTTCCGCAGGGGGCCCATTGGACATTCAGTACTTC
d_gene: .; j_gene: TRBJ2-7; v_gene: TRBV30; abundance: few; CDR3aa: CAWESYEQYF; CDR3nt: TGTGCCTGGGAGAGCTACGAGCAGTACTTC
d_gene: TRBD1; j_gene: TRBJ1-2; v_gene: TRBV7-9; abundance: many; CDR3aa: CASSLAQGTYGYTF; CDR3nt: TGTGCCAGCAGCTTAGCACAGGGGACCTATGGCTACACCTTC
d_gene: .; j_gene: TRBJ2-7; v_gene: TRBV29-1; abundance: .; CDR3aa: CSARGVYEQYF; CDR3nt: TGCAGCGCAAGGGGAGTCTACGAGCAGTACTTC
d_gene: .; j_gene: TRBJ1-1; v_gene: TRBV10-3; abundance: few; CDR3aa: CAISDSGAPNTEAFF; CDR3nt: TGTGCCATCAGTGATTCGGGGGCGCCGAACACTGAAGCTTTCTTT
d_gene: .; j_gene: TRBJ1-1; v_gene: TRBV29-1; abundance: .; CDR3aa: CSVRGESMNTEAFF; CDR3nt: TGCAGCGTTCGCGGGGAATCCATGAACACTGAAGCTTTCTTT
d_gene: .; j_gene: TRBJ2-1; v_gene: TRBV28; abundance: many; CDR3aa: CASSPTLGLRDNEQFF; CDR3nt: TGTGCCAGCAGTCCCACATTAGGATTGAGAGACAATGAGCAGTTCTTC
d_gene: .; j_gene: TRBJ2-7; v_gene: TRBV24-1; abundance: many; CDR3aa: CATSAPGRYEQYF; CDR3nt: TGTGCCACCAGCGCTCCGGGGCGTTACGAGCAGTACTTC
d_gene: TRBD1; j_gene: TRBJ2-5; v_gene: TRBV28; abundance: .; CDR3aa: CASRQGGVETQYF; CDR3nt: TGTGCCAGCCGACAGGGTGGAGTAGAGACCCAGTACTTC
d_gene: .; j_gene: TRBJ2-1; v_gene: TRBV30; abundance: .; CDR3aa: CAWRPNGPMAYNEQFF; CDR3nt: TGTGCCTGGAGGCCCAATGGGCCTATGGCCTACAATGAGCAGTTCTTC
d_gene: .; j_gene: TRBJ1-5; v_gene: TRBV2; abundance: .; CDR3aa: CASNRERNQPQHF; CDR3nt: TGTGCCAGCAATCGGGAACGCAATCAGCCCCAGCATTTT
d_gene: .; j_gene: TRBJ2-1; v_gene: TRBV12-3/TRBV12-4; abundance: .; CDR3aa: CASSSYLTQGPYNEQFF; CDR3nt: TGTGCCAGCAGTTCCTACCTGACCCAGGGGCCCTACAATGAGCAGTTCTTC
d_gene: TRBD1; j_gene: TRBJ1-2; v_gene: TRBV12-3/TRBV12-4; abundance: few; CDR3aa: CASSRQGPSNYGYTF; CDR3nt: TGTGCCAGCAGTCGACAGGGGCCCTCTAACTATGGCTACACCTTC
d_gene: TRBD1; j_gene: TRBJ1-6; v_gene: TRBV2; abundance: many; CDR3aa: CASSGGQGYNSPLHF; CDR3nt: TGTGCCAGCAGTGGGGGACAGGGCTATAATTCACCCCTCCACTTT
d_gene: .; j_gene: TRBJ2-4; v_gene: TRBV29-1; abundance: many; CDR3aa: CSVQGGLSAKNIQYF; CDR3nt: TGCAGCGTTCAGGGGGGGCTATCAGCCAAAAACATTCAGTACTTC
d_gene: TRBD1; j_gene: TRBJ1-2; v_gene: TRBV12-3/TRBV12-4; abundance: many; CDR3aa: CASSRGQGYYGYTF; CDR3nt: TGTGCCAGCAGCCGCGGACAGGGATACTATGGCTACACCTTC
d_gene: .; j_gene: TRBJ1-4; v_gene: TRBV6-5; abundance: .; CDR3aa: CASSRGDNEKLFF; CDR3nt: TGTGCCAGCAGCCGCGGGGATAATGAAAAACTGTTTTTT
d_gene: .; j_gene: TRBJ1-2; v_gene: TRBV28; abundance: many; CDR3aa: CASSLNLYGYTF; CDR3nt: TGTGCCAGCAGTTTGAACCTCTATGGCTACACCTTC
d_gene: TRBD2; j_gene: TRBJ2-5; v_gene: TRBV2; abundance: many; CDR3aa: CASSEVGRLAGGLLETQYF; CDR3nt: TGTGCCAGCAGTGAAGTAGGAAGGCTAGCGGGGGGGCTGCTGGAGACCCAGTACTTC
d_gene: TRBD2; j_gene: TRBJ2-3; v_gene: TRBV5-4; abundance: .; CDR3aa: CASSLGLAGGPGDTQYF; CDR3nt: TGTGCCAGCAGCTTGGGACTAGCGGGGGGGCCGGGAGATACGCAGTATTTT